Each of the 19 T cell receptor beta chains below was sequenced from the same sample in a study of identical twins. Via MiXCR, TCRdb re-called the 5' RACE reads, giving one row per CDR3 protein. The repertoire holds about 520,000 distinct CDR3 sequences, with less than 25% as singletons. These data were likewise used in another study, on T cells expressing NK-cell markers.

Sequenced: CD4+ T cells sorted from blood. The source of these receptors is a woman younger than 35 in good health.

This chain connects TRBV11-2 to TRBJ2-7, with TRBD2 matching 13 bases. Germline CDR1 is SGHAT and CDR2 is FQNNGV. The CDR3 consists of 18 residues. With V trimmed by 5 bases and J by 2 bases, 12 bases remained unmatched. The CDR3 DNA reads as TGTGCCAGCAGCCTGCCTGACGGGACTAGCGGGAAACCCTACGAGCAGTACTTC. Protein sequence: CASSLPDGTSGKPYEQYF.

The gene calls are TRBV9 and TRBJ1-6; D gene unclear. V lost 5 bases, J lost 8 bases, and 11 bases lay in between. Per germline, CDR1 SGDLS and CDR2 YYNGEE. The CDR3 has 13 amino acids. CDR3 amino acids: CASSHQRDSPLHF. CDR3 coding DNA: TGTGCCAGCAGTCACCAGCGGGATTCACCCCTCCACTTT.

This rearrangement joins TRBV20-1 to TRBJ2-5; D is undetermined. This CDR3 has 12 amino acids. The V end was cut by 5 bases, the J end by 1 base, with 8 bases between. Germline V gives CDR1 DFQATT, CDR2 SNEGSKA (reference sequence). CDR3 coding DNA: TGCAGTGCTGTGGGCAGCCAAGAGACCCAGTACTTC. Its translation: CSAVGSQETQYF.

The rearrangement links TRBV7-2 to TRBJ2-7; tentative D call: TRBD2 (5 bases). The germline V and J ends were trimmed by 1 base and 2 bases, with 15 bases remaining between them. This CDR3 region has 16 residues. Germline loops: CDR1 SGHTA, CDR2 FQGNSA. DNA of the CDR3: TGTGCCAGCAGCTTAGTCTCCGCGGCGGGTGCCTACGAGCAGTACTTC. This gives the protein CASSLVSAAGAYEQYF.

This chain uses TRBV9 with TRBJ2-1, with 9 bases lining up with TRBD2. V lost 3 bases and J lost 6; bases outside the gene matches: 7. The CDR3 spans 15 residues. CDR1 and CDR2 from the germline V gene are SGDLS and YYNGEE. CDR3 residues: CASSGGGLASNEQFF. The CDR3 coding sequence is TGTGCCAGCAGCGGAGGGGGACTAGCTTCCAATGAGCAGTTCTTC.

V usage is TRBV20-1 and J usage is TRBJ2-7; TRBD2 matches at 12 bases. With 5 bases clipped from V and 1 base from J, the junction kept 9 bases outside the gene matches. This CDR3 is built from 16 residues. CDR1 is DFQATT, CDR2 SNEGSKA, per germline (reference sequence). DNA of the CDR3: TGCAGTGCTGGAAGGACTAGCGGGACCCATTCCTACGAGCAGTACTTC. It yields the protein CSAGRTSGTHSYEQYF.

V gene TRBV19 combines with J gene TRBJ2-3; the D call may be TRBD1 or TRBD2 (5 bases each). Deletions cut 5 bases from V and 1 base from J, with 13 bases between. Germline CDR1 LNHDA, CDR2 SQIVND (reference sequence). The CDR3 totals 15 residues. In DNA, the CDR3 is TGTGCCAGTAGTGTAGCCGGGACCCGCACAGATACGCAGTATTTT. Its translation: CASSVAGTRTDTQYF. The full variable domain, in which reference TRBV19 and TRBJ2-3 provide the parts outside the CDR3, is DGGITQSPKYLFRKEGQNVTLSCEQNLNHDAMYWYRQDPGQGLRLIYYSQIVNDFQKGDIAEGYSVSREKKESFPLTVTSAQKNPTAFYLCASSVAGTRTDTQYFGPGTRLTVL.

This chain uses TRBV2 with TRBJ2-3; 9 positions match TRBD2. This CDR3 has 15 residues. CDR1 and CDR2 (germline): SNHLY, FYNNEI. V shed 7 bases, J shed 8 bases, and the junction held 13 bases outside the gene matches. Written as DNA, the CDR3 is TGTGCCAGCACCTCATCGACTAGCGGCCACGGTACGCAGTATTTT. This gives the protein CASTSSTSGHGTQYF.

CDR3 bases: TGTGCCAGCAGCTTCCTTAATAGGGCGCGGGGTTACGAGCAGTACTTC. Protein: CASSFLNRARGYEQYF. The chain uses TRBV13 and TRBJ2-7; maybe TRBD2 (6 bases). Germline V gives CDR1 PRHDT, CDR2 FYEKMQ (reference sequence). V gave up 3 bases and J gave up 4 bases, with 19 bases separating them. CDR3 size: 16 residues. Variable domain in full (rest from reference TRBV13 and TRBJ2-7): AAGVIQSPRHLIKEKRETATLKCYPIPRHDTVYWYQQGPGQDPQFLISFYEKMQSDKGSIPDRFSAQQFSDYHSELNMSSLELGDSALYFCASSFLNRARGYEQYFGPGTRLTVT.

This clonotype has ten or more counts. The chain is built from TRBV12-3 or TRBV12-4 and TRBJ1-2; D may be TRBD1 (6 bases). There are 13 residues in the CDR3. The V end lost 7 bases, the J end lost 6 bases, and 15 bases lay between the germline ends. CDR3 DNA: TGTGCCAGCACCGCTGCGGGGGCCAATGGCTACACCTTC. It codes for CASTAAGANGYTF.

V gene TRBV20-1 combines with J gene TRBJ2-7; tentatively, D is TRBD1 (5 bases). The CDR3 spans 13 residues. V shed 1 base and J shed 3 bases, with 10 bases lying between them. Germline V gene data show CDR1 as DFQATT and CDR2 as SNEGSKA (reference sequence). CDR3 in amino acids: CSARAGILYEQYF. CDR3 DNA: TGCAGTGCTAGAGCAGGGATACTCTACGAGCAGTACTTC.

This clonotype was counted only a few times. V and J are TRBV7-6 and TRBJ2-3, with 10 bases fitting TRBD2. The germline V gene has CDR1 SGHVS and CDR2 FNYEAQ. The CDR3 runs 14 residues. The J segment lost 5 bases and the V segment lost 3 bases, leaving 2 bases of the junction unmatched. The CDR3 DNA reads as TGTGCCAGCAGCTTTAGCGGGGGGAAAGATACGCAGTATTTT. This encodes CASSFSGGKDTQYF.

The chain couples TRBV4-2 to TRBJ2-7; D gene uncertain. The CDR3 contains 14 residues. Trimming shortened V by 0 bases and J by 3 bases, and 9 bases separated the two germline ends. CDR1 LGHNA and CDR2 YNFKEQ come from the germline V gene. The CDR3 DNA follows: TGTGCCAGCAGCCAAGAGATTATTGGCTACGAGCAGTACTTC. Translated: CASSQEIIGYEQYF.

This clonotype was observed many times. The J gene is TRBJ2-1, the V gene TRBV7-2, with 11 bases identical to TRBD1. CDR1 SGHTA and CDR2 FQGNSA come from the germline V gene. J lost 4 bases, V lost 4 bases, and 6 bases had no gene match. The CDR3 is 16 amino acids. Here the CDR3 reads CASSSSGTGGYNEQFF. CDR3 nucleotide sequence: TGTGCCAGCAGCTCTTCCGGGACAGGGGGGTACAATGAGCAGTTCTTC.

The CDR3 region has the DNA TGCGGTGTGTCTACCACCGGGGAGCTGTTTTTT. This gives the protein CGVSTTGELFF. The chain combines TRBV20-1 with TRBJ2-2; D uncertain. Germline V gives CDR1 DFQATT, CDR2 SNEGSKA (reference sequence). The CDR3 has 11 residues.

This chain joins TRBV2 and TRBJ2-1; 10 bases match TRBD2. The V gene end was trimmed by 8 bases and the J gene end by 9 bases; junction bases not matched to a gene: 13. In germline, CDR1 is SNHLY, CDR2 FYNNEI. The CDR3 loop spans 15 amino acids. The CDR3 is CASSREASGRAEQFF. CDR3 sequence (DNA): TGTGCCAGCTCGAGAGAGGCTAGCGGGAGAGCTGAGCAGTTCTTC.

The chain employs TRBV20-1 and TRBJ2-7, with D possibly matching TRBD2 (7 bases). V was cut by 4 bases and J by 7 bases, with 17 bases left in between. The CDR3 covers 13 residues. Looked up from germline, CDR1 is DFQATT and CDR2 is SNEGSKA (reference sequence). The CDR3 DNA is TGCAGTGCTAAGGATGGGGGGGGCGCGGAGCAGTACTTC. This gives the protein CSAKDGGGAEQYF.

This clonotype was found a few times. This sequence joins TRBV4-3 and TRBJ2-5; D remains unclear. CDR1 LGHNA and CDR2 YSLEER come from the germline V gene. The CDR3 is 14 amino acids. V was pared by 5 bases and J by 1 base, with 11 bases between. As DNA, the CDR3 is TGCGCCAGCAGCATTCGTACCTTCCAAGAGACCCAGTACTTC. Its protein product is CASSIRTFQETQYF.

The chain recombines TRBV20-1 with TRBJ2-1; TRBD1 might be the D (7 bases). There are 14 residues in the CDR3. Germline CDR1 is DFQATT and CDR2 is SNEGSKA (reference sequence). V was trimmed by 3 bases and J by 4 bases, leaving 13 bases between them. In DNA, the CDR3 is TGCAGTGCTAGGGGGGGACAGCCGTACAATGAGCAGTTCTTC. Encoded protein: CSARGGQPYNEQFF.